This section outlines one T cell receptor beta chain sequence together with its context. The V gene's germline CDR1 is MNHEY and CDR2 SMNVEV (reference sequence). This CDR3 comprises 15 residues. V shed 2 bases and J shed 1 base, with 10 bases lying between them. The data are from a study of shared clonotypes between healthy human individuals. The method was immunoSEQ multiplex PCR; TCRdb's version includes in-frame clones alone and lacks a portion of them. The data show about 490,000 clones, with approximately 82% seen just once and about 12% held by the top ten. The donors were all Caucasian adults (living in Nashville, Tennessee).

The V and J genes are TRBV27 and TRBJ2-3; maybe TRBD2 (6 bases). The sample taken for sequencing was PBMCs. This sequence was found in a woman aged 40 to 55 in good health. Some clones in this sample may be carry-over from other donors' samples. The CDR3 sequence: CASSLVSGGTDTQYF. CDR3 coding DNA: TGTGCCAGCAGTTTAGTTTCGGGGGGCACAGATACGCAGTATTTT.